Sequencing of this T cell receptor beta chain was carried out in a study of T cells in Graves' hyperthyroidism and ophthalmopathy (dated by TCRdb to between 2018 and 2021). Regarding the research as a whole: Peripheral blood was collected at initial diagnosis, before any treatment. To identify TCR V-J signatures that set the groups apart, the researchers used a discovery cohort of 100 patients, made up of about 44 with Graves' ophthalmopathy and about 60 with stable Graves' hyperthyroidism. Prospective prediction of ophthalmopathy was tested in an independent validation cohort of 18 to 20 hyperthyroidism patients and 17 patients who later progressed to ophthalmopathy. The 75 to 100 discovery patients were divided at random into training and test sets in a 7:3 ratio. Thyroid tissue and blood T-cell repertoires from six Graves' hyperthyroidism patients were also compared in the study. Following sampling, methimazole starting at 30 mg daily was given to hyperthyroidism patients, and high-dose intravenous methylprednisolone was given to ophthalmopathy patients. The paper reports TCR Vbeta CDR3 sequencing of about 140 peripheral blood samples: 40 to 45 ophthalmopathy, over 70 hyperthyroidism and 17 progressor patients.

Of note for this clonotype: Its specific antigen is unknown. No per-base quality is available; no much larger clone lies one base away.

According to the germline V gene, CDR1 reads SGHDN and CDR2 reads FVKESK. Trimming removed 3 bases from V and 0 bases from J, leaving 15 bases between the germline ends. CDR3 length: 16 amino acids, cysteine to phenylalanine. Of the read, only the CDR3 DNA is kept; its 48 bases are in frame from base 1. The TCR beta CDR3 regions were amplified from RNA transcripts. A first-round RT-PCR of the TCR CDR3 used the HTBI primer set with the Qiagen OneStep RT-PCR kit. A second multiplex PCR round built the libraries, followed by size selection and purification. Paired-end sequencing of the libraries was performed with 100 bp reads on an Illumina HiSeq2000. As for the authors' bioinformatics: SOAPnuke was used to process the raw data, throwing out any read that contained adapters or uncalled bases, had a mean Phred below 15, or lacked an exact constant-primer or identifier match. High-quality paired reads were merged with COPE v1.2.5, and unique nucleotide sequences were defined as clonotypes. MiTCR v1.1 was used to align clonotypes to the IMGT TRBV, TRBD and TRBJ reference segments. The analysis was restricted to V-J combinations with a frequency above 0.0001, which together covered just over 98% of the repertoires. The TCS score was defined as the ratio of F50 (clonal expansion) to E x V (chaos), calculated using BLOSUM62-based TCRdist between CDR3 peptides within each V-J. Welch's t-statistics and random forest reduced some 510 V-J features to roughly 13, which were used in a naive Bayes classifier (R e1071). The similarity between thyroid and blood repertoires was quantified using the Morisita-Horn index. TCRdb trimmed public reads at Q25 via fastp, called clones via MiXCR and kept in-frame beta chains. When rows share a CDR3 protein, they turn into one entry using the most common DNA and genes. TCRdb's processing, not the authors' own work, is the source of the V and J calls. A total of hundreds of thousands of distinct CDR3 sequences appear in this sample, more than 30% of them only once. About 8.9% of the sample goes to the ten largest clones.

Findings and caveats that apply to the study as a whole: Most expanded thyroid clonotypes (frequency above 0.001) were also detected in blood, a finding suggesting that blood repertoires may reflect thyroid immune responses. In cross-validation, a model built on a 13 V-J signature told ophthalmopathy apart from stable hyperthyroidism with approximately 91% sensitivity and around 84% specificity, and in testing the same model reached 80%/75%. During validation, the model predicted progression to ophthalmopathy a median of approximately 7 months ahead of onset, with almost 71% sensitivity and almost 75% specificity. No statistical method was used to fix the sample size in advance, and group allocation was not hidden from the investigators.

Graves' hyperthyroidism was defined as stable when no progression to ophthalmopathy occurred over 18 months of follow-up. Hyperthyroidism patients were newly diagnosed, had a disease duration of under 2 months, and were aged 18 to 65 years. Patients with uncontrolled infections, other autoimmune diseases, pregnancy or lactation were excluded. Diagnoses were based on clinical symptoms, serum thyroxine and TRAb, thyroid ultrasound and orbital computed tomography. PBMCs were isolated from approximately 10 ml of fresh peripheral blood by Ficoll-Paque density gradient centrifugation. Total RNA was extracted with Trizol reagent, and quality was checked on an Agilent 2100 Bioanalyzer.

The material sequenced was blood. The chain couples TRBV14 to TRBJ2-7; D gene: possibly TRBD1, on 6 matching bases. This receptor was obtained from a man between 18 and 35 years old with Graves' hyperthyroidism. The CDR3 protein: CASSQNRDNPSYEQYF. The sequence in DNA is TGTGCCAGCAGCCAGAACCGGGACAACCCCTCCTACGAGCAGTACTTC.